A selection of T cell receptor beta chains follows, all from one sample in a study of blood T cell repertoires in COVID-19. Generated by immunoSEQ multiplex PCR, the TCRdb table keeps only in-frame clones and is missing some. The sample lists 500,000 to 600,000 clones, around 90% seen once, with around 7.8% in the top ten. Sample: peripheral blood. These receptors were collected from a woman aged 45-65 years with COVID-19, enrolled during active disease. CDR3s include the opening cysteine and the closing phenylalanine or tryptophan. D genes are given only for firm matches. A row's size may be missing; if present it is once, few, many or a size class.

CDR3 DNA: TGTGCCAGCAGCTTACTGACAGGGATCGAGACCCAGTACTTC
CDR3 protein: CASSLLTGIETQYF
J gene: TRBJ2-5
CDR3 length: 14
clone size: .
V gene: TRBV7-9
D gene: TRBD1

CDR3 DNA: TGTGCCAGCAGCTTAACGACCCATGACAGGAAGCCTACCTACGAGCAGTACTTC
CDR3 protein: CASSLTTHDRKPTYEQYF
J gene: TRBJ2-7
CDR3 length: 18
clone size: .
V gene: TRBV7-3
D gene: .

CDR3 DNA: TGTGCCAGCAGCGTGGGACAGGGCCTTAATGAAAAACTGTTTTTT
CDR3 protein: CASSVGQGLNEKLFF
J gene: TRBJ1-4
CDR3 length: 15
clone size: .
V gene: TRBV9
D gene: TRBD1

CDR3 DNA: TGTGCCACCAGTGATCCCGGGACAGGGGCCTACAATGAGCAGTTCTTC
CDR3 protein: CATSDPGTGAYNEQFF
J gene: TRBJ2-1
CDR3 length: 16
clone size: .
V gene: TRBV24-1
D gene: TRBD1

CDR3 DNA: TGTGCCAGTAGTATTCGGACGACAGCGTTCTACGAGCAGTACTTC
CDR3 protein: CASSIRTTAFYEQYF
J gene: TRBJ2-7
CDR3 length: 15
clone size: few
V gene: TRBV19
D gene: .

CDR3 DNA: TGTGCCAGTTTGGACAGGGGAGACTATGGCTACACCTTC
CDR3 protein: CASLDRGDYGYTF
J gene: TRBJ1-2
CDR3 length: 13
clone size: .
V gene: TRBV28
D gene: TRBD1

CDR3 DNA: TGCAGCGTTCCCTTTTCCGCAAATAGGAGGGACACTGAAGCTTTCTTT
CDR3 protein: CSVPFSANRRDTEAFF
J gene: TRBJ1-1
CDR3 length: 16
clone size: once
V gene: TRBV29-1
D gene: .

CDR3 DNA: TGCGCCAGCAGCTTGCCCCGGGACAGGGGACACTACGAGCAGTACTTC
CDR3 protein: CASSLPRDRGHYEQYF
J gene: TRBJ2-7
CDR3 length: 16
clone size: .
V gene: TRBV5-1
D gene: TRBD1

CDR3 DNA: TGTGCCAGCAGGCCAGGGTGGGGCGCCGGCTACGAGCAGTACTTC
CDR3 protein: CASRPGWGAGYEQYF
J gene: TRBJ2-7
CDR3 length: 15
clone size: .
V gene: TRBV6-5
D gene: .

CDR3 DNA: TGCGCCAGCAGCTTAAACAGGGCGGACACTGAAGCTTTCTTT
CDR3 protein: CASSLNRADTEAFF
J gene: TRBJ1-1
CDR3 length: 14
clone size: .
V gene: TRBV5-1
D gene: .

CDR3 DNA: TGTGCCAGCAGTGAGACGCAGCGGACTGAAGCTTTCTTT
CDR3 protein: CASSETQRTEAFF
J gene: TRBJ1-1
CDR3 length: 13
clone size: once
V gene: TRBV6-1
D gene: .

CDR3 DNA: TGTGCCAGCAGTTTGGGACAATCCTACGAGCAGTACTTC
CDR3 protein: CASSLGQSYEQYF
J gene: TRBJ2-7
CDR3 length: 13
clone size: .
V gene: TRBV28
D gene: .

CDR3 DNA: TGTGCCAGCAGCTGGGCTAGCGGGGCGCGAGCTTACGAGCAGTACTTC
CDR3 protein: CASSWASGARAYEQYF
J gene: TRBJ2-7
CDR3 length: 16
clone size: .
V gene: TRBV7-6
D gene: TRBD2

CDR3 DNA: TGTGCCAGCAGCTTGCCCCGGGGTAGGAGGCGGAGCTCCTACGAGCAGTACTTC
CDR3 protein: CASSLPRGRRRSSYEQYF
J gene: TRBJ2-7
CDR3 length: 18
clone size: .
V gene: TRBV7-2
D gene: .

CDR3 DNA: TGCGCCAGCAGCCATATCACAGCTTTCGGGGGTGAAAAACTGTTTTTT
CDR3 protein: CASSHITAFGGEKLFF
J gene: TRBJ1-4
CDR3 length: 16
clone size: .
V gene: TRBV4-1
D gene: .

CDR3 DNA: TGTGCCAGCAGCCAAGATCTAGCGGGGGGAGATACGCAGTATTTT
CDR3 protein: CASSQDLAGGDTQYF
J gene: TRBJ2-3
CDR3 length: 15
clone size: once
V gene: TRBV3-1/TRBV3-2
D gene: TRBD2

CDR3 DNA: TGTGCCAGCAGCTTAGATCGCGGCACTTACTACGAGCAGTACTTC
CDR3 protein: CASSLDRGTYYEQYF
J gene: TRBJ2-7
CDR3 length: 15
clone size: once
V gene: TRBV11-2
D gene: .

CDR3 DNA: TGCGCCAGCAGCTTAGGGGGCGCAGGAATTGGCTACACCTTC
CDR3 protein: CASSLGGAGIGYTF
J gene: TRBJ1-2
CDR3 length: 14
clone size: .
V gene: TRBV5-1
D gene: TRBD1

CDR3 DNA: TGTGCCAGCAGCAACAGGGGGCAGAACACTGAAGCTTTCTTT
CDR3 protein: CASSNRGQNTEAFF
J gene: TRBJ1-1
CDR3 length: 14
clone size: .
V gene: TRBV28
D gene: TRBD1

CDR3 DNA: TGTGCCAGTAGTATATATCCCGGGACAGGGGACGAGCAGTACTTC
CDR3 protein: CASSIYPGTGDEQYF
J gene: TRBJ2-7
CDR3 length: 15
clone size: .
V gene: TRBV19
D gene: TRBD1

CDR3 DNA: TGCGCCAGCAGCCAAGCGGTGTACAGGGGGACTGCCATATATTTT
CDR3 protein: CASSQAVYRGTAIYF
J gene: TRBJ1-3
CDR3 length: 15
clone size: once
V gene: TRBV4-1
D gene: TRBD1

CDR3 DNA: TGTACCAGCAGCCGGCGAGGGACAGCATCTTACGAGCAGTACTTC
CDR3 protein: CTSSRRGTASYEQYF
J gene: TRBJ2-7
CDR3 length: 15
clone size: once
V gene: TRBV13
D gene: TRBD1

CDR3 DNA: TGCAGTGCGGGGACAGGGGAAGCTTTCTTT
CDR3 protein: CSAGTGEAFF
J gene: TRBJ1-1
CDR3 length: 10
clone size: .
V gene: TRBV20-1
D gene: TRBD1

CDR3 DNA: TGTGCCAGCAGTTCCTGGGGACAGAATAACTATGGCTACACCTTC
CDR3 protein: CASSSWGQNNYGYTF
J gene: TRBJ1-2
CDR3 length: 15
clone size: .
V gene: TRBV6-5
D gene: TRBD1

CDR3 DNA: TGTGCCAGCAGCTTGTTCGGGACAGGGCGGACCGGGGAGCTGTTTTTT
CDR3 protein: CASSLFGTGRTGELFF
J gene: TRBJ2-2
CDR3 length: 16
clone size: .
V gene: TRBV5-5
D gene: TRBD1

CDR3 DNA: TGTGCCAGCAGCGCAAACAGGGGACTCAACTATGGCTACACCTTC
CDR3 protein: CASSANRGLNYGYTF
J gene: TRBJ1-2
CDR3 length: 15
clone size: .
V gene: TRBV9
D gene: TRBD1

CDR3 DNA: TGTGCCAGTTCTTTTTACAGGGGGCAGGGTGAGCAGTTCTTC
CDR3 protein: CASSFYRGQGEQFF
J gene: TRBJ2-1
CDR3 length: 14
clone size: .
V gene: TRBV19
D gene: TRBD1

CDR3 DNA: TGTGCCAGCAGCCCTTCGACAAATAACTATGGCTACACCTTC
CDR3 protein: CASSPSTNNYGYTF
J gene: TRBJ1-2
CDR3 length: 14
clone size: .
V gene: TRBV9
D gene: .

CDR3 DNA: TGTGCCAGCAGTTTCGGGACTGTTTTAGCTGAAGCTTTCTTT
CDR3 protein: CASSFGTVLAEAFF
J gene: TRBJ1-1
CDR3 length: 14
clone size: .
V gene: TRBV28
D gene: .

CDR3 DNA: TGTGCCAGCATGCGTGCAGGAGACAGGGGGCACGAGCAGTACTTC
CDR3 protein: CASMRAGDRGHEQYF
J gene: TRBJ2-7
CDR3 length: 15
clone size: .
V gene: TRBV27
D gene: TRBD1

CDR3 DNA: TGTGCCTGGCACCCGGGTGGCTACCTCAAAGGCTATGGCTACACCTTC
CDR3 protein: CAWHPGGYLKGYGYTF
J gene: TRBJ1-2
CDR3 length: 16
clone size: .
V gene: TRBV30
D gene: .

CDR3 DNA: TGTGCCAGCAGCCAAGATAGGGGTAGCGGGGGGGCAGGAGATACGCAGTATTTT
CDR3 protein: CASSQDRGSGGAGDTQYF
J gene: TRBJ2-3
CDR3 length: 18
clone size: .
V gene: TRBV3-1/TRBV3-2
D gene: TRBD2

CDR3 DNA: TGTGCCAGCAGTTCCGGGACTAGCGGCACAGATACGCAGTATTTT
CDR3 protein: CASSSGTSGTDTQYF
J gene: TRBJ2-3
CDR3 length: 15
clone size: .
V gene: TRBV27
D gene: TRBD2

CDR3 DNA: TGTGCCAGCCGGCCAGGGGCGAGGGGCACTGAAGCTTTCTTT
CDR3 protein: CASRPGARGTEAFF
J gene: TRBJ1-1
CDR3 length: 14
clone size: .
V gene: TRBV2
D gene: .

CDR3 DNA: TGTGCCTGGGGACCGTCGGAGGCGCAGTATTTT
CDR3 protein: CAWGPSEAQYF
J gene: TRBJ2-3
CDR3 length: 11
clone size: .
V gene: TRBV30
D gene: .

CDR3 DNA: TGTGCCAGCAGCCGTCTCGGGACAGGGGTTCAGCCCCAGCATTTT
CDR3 protein: CASSRLGTGVQPQHF
J gene: TRBJ1-5
CDR3 length: 15
clone size: .
V gene: TRBV5-8
D gene: TRBD1

CDR3 DNA: TGTGCCACTACCCAGGGTAAAGAGCAGTTCTTC
CDR3 protein: CATTQGKEQFF
J gene: TRBJ2-1
CDR3 length: 11
clone size: .
V gene: TRBV24-1
D gene: .

CDR3 DNA: TGTGCCAGCAGGGGGGGGATTGGGACAGATACGCAGTATTTT
CDR3 protein: CASRGGIGTDTQYF
J gene: TRBJ2-3
CDR3 length: 14
clone size: .
V gene: TRBV6-5
D gene: TRBD2

CDR3 DNA: TGTGCCAGCAGTGATAACAGGAATCAGCCCCAGCATTTT
CDR3 protein: CASSDNRNQPQHF
J gene: TRBJ1-5
CDR3 length: 13
clone size: .
V gene: TRBV2
D gene: .

CDR3 DNA: TGTGCCAGCAGCCCCTGGGCCTTAGGGGGAGAGACCCAGTACTTC
CDR3 protein: CASSPWALGGETQYF
J gene: TRBJ2-5
CDR3 length: 15
clone size: .
V gene: TRBV9
D gene: .

CDR3 DNA: TGTGCCAGCAGCCCTGAACAGGGCCGAGATACGCAGTATTTT
CDR3 protein: CASSPEQGRDTQYF
J gene: TRBJ2-3
CDR3 length: 14
clone size: many
V gene: TRBV7-9
D gene: .

CDR3 DNA: TGTGCCAGCAGCCAGGGCGGGGTCAGCTACGAGCAGTACTTC
CDR3 protein: CASSQGGVSYEQYF
J gene: TRBJ2-7
CDR3 length: 14
clone size: .
V gene: TRBV3-1/TRBV3-2
D gene: .

CDR3 DNA: TGTGCCAGTAGTTCCCCTCCGGACAGGCTTAACTATGGCTACACCTTC
CDR3 protein: CASSSPPDRLNYGYTF
J gene: TRBJ1-2
CDR3 length: 16
clone size: .
V gene: TRBV19
D gene: TRBD1

CDR3 DNA: TGCGCCAGCCGCCGCACTAGCGGGGGGTCCAATGAGCAGTTCTTC
CDR3 protein: CASRRTSGGSNEQFF
J gene: TRBJ2-1
CDR3 length: 15
clone size: .
V gene: TRBV5-1
D gene: TRBD2

CDR3 DNA: TGTGCCATCAGTAGGACAGGGGTAGAAAAACTGTTTTTT
CDR3 protein: CAISRTGVEKLFF
J gene: TRBJ1-4
CDR3 length: 13
clone size: .
V gene: TRBV10-3
D gene: TRBD1

CDR3 DNA: TGTGCCAGCAGTGAAAGCCAGGGGATCTACGAGCAGTACTTC
CDR3 protein: CASSESQGIYEQYF
J gene: TRBJ2-7
CDR3 length: 14
clone size: .
V gene: TRBV6-1
D gene: .

CDR3 DNA: TGTGCCAGCAGCCAAGTGGGGAGGGACGATGGCTACACCTTC
CDR3 protein: CASSQVGRDDGYTF
J gene: TRBJ1-2
CDR3 length: 14
clone size: .
V gene: TRBV3-1/TRBV3-2
D gene: .

CDR3 DNA: TGTGCCAGCAGCACGGGACAGGGGATCTATGGCTACACCTTC
CDR3 protein: CASSTGQGIYGYTF
J gene: TRBJ1-2
CDR3 length: 14
clone size: .
V gene: TRBV13
D gene: TRBD1

CDR3 DNA: TGCAGCGTCGTTAGCGGGGGCCTCTACAATGAGCAGTTCTTC
CDR3 protein: CSVVSGGLYNEQFF
J gene: TRBJ2-1
CDR3 length: 14
clone size: .
V gene: TRBV29-1
D gene: TRBD2

CDR3 DNA: TGTGCCAGCGGACATTCGGGACAGAAAGCTTTCTTT
CDR3 protein: CASGHSGQKAFF
J gene: TRBJ1-1
CDR3 length: 12
clone size: .
V gene: TRBV27
D gene: TRBD1